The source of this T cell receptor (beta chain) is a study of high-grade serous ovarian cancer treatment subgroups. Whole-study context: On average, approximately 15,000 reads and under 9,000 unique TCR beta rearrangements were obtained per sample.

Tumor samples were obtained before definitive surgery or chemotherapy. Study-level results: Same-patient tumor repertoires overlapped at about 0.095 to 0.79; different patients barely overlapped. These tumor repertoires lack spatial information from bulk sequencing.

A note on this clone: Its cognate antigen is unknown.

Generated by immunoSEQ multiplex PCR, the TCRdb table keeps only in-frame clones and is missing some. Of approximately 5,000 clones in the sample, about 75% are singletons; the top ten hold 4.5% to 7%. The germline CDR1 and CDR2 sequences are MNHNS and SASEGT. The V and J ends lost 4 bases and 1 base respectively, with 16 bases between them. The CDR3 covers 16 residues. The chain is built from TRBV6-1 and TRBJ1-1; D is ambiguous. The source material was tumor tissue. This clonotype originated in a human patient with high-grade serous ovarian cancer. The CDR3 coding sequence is TGTGCCAGCAGTGTAAGGGCAGAGGTTGCGAACACTGAAGCTTTCTTT. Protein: CASSVRAEVANTEAFF.